The next 3 T cell receptor beta chains were all read from a single sample in a study of CD8 T cells in ankylosing spondylitis. Via MiXCR, TCRdb re-called the 5' RACE reads, giving one row per CDR3 protein. The sample includes approximately 350,000 distinct CDR3 sequences, roughly 14% seen only once; the top ten take 0.95% to 1.4%. The sample taken for sequencing was blood, either unsorted or a sorted T cell fraction (not recorded which). Every receptor here comes from a male donor with ankylosing spondylitis or in good health (not recorded which).

A few counts support this clonotype. The rearrangement uses TRBV5-5 and TRBJ2-1; possibly TRBD1 or TRBD2 for D (5 bases each). The CDR3 consists of 15 residues. The ends were cut back, 4 bases at V and 5 bases at J, with 16 bases in the middle. Germline CDR1 and CDR2: SGHKS and YYEKEE (reference sequence). CDR3 DNA sequence: TGTGCCAGCAGCGAAAGGGACCTTCGCAACAATGAGCAGTTCTTC. It is translated as CASSERDLRNNEQFF.

The V gene is TRBV10-3, the J gene TRBJ2-1; TRBD1 matches at 10 bases. Losses at the gene ends were 0 bases for V and 4 bases for J; bases not matched to a gene: 9. The germline gives CDR1 ENHRY, CDR2 SYGVKD. The CDR3 loop spans 18 amino acids. This CDR3 is CAISESERGTGVYNEQFF. The CDR3, as DNA: TGTGCCATCAGTGAGTCCGAAAGGGGGACAGGGGTGTACAATGAGCAGTTCTTC.

The V and J genes are TRBV4-2 and TRBJ2-2, with D unclear. The CDR3 consists of 14 residues. Germline-derived CDR1 and CDR2 are LGHNA and YNFKEQ. Between the trimmed V and J ends, which lost 1 base and 6 bases, there was a span of 9 bases. CDR3 bases: TGTGCCAGCAGCCAAGTGGGGTACGCCGGGGAGCTGTTTTTT. Protein sequence: CASSQVGYAGELFF.